This TCR beta chain comes out of a study of beta chain features in type 1 diabetes. On the study more broadly: The samples had around 98 million sorted cells examined in all.

The CDR3 covers 11 residues. Germline-derived CDR1 and CDR2 are SNHLY and FYNNEI. Trimming removed 7 bases from V and 8 bases from J, with 11 bases in between. Study-wide points: Shortening that was moderate but significant affected the TCRB CDR3s of Type 1 diabetes patients in all four CD4+ subsets. In the patient group, naive, central memory and Treg TCRB repertoires seemed more alike than in the healthy donor group.

In its sample, this clone was seen a few times. Its antigen is not known. The isolated RNA, all of it, was reverse transcribed, so expressed TCRB transcripts were what got sequenced. The protocol was immunoSEQ multiplex PCR, while the TCRdb copy is restricted to in-frame clones and leaves out a portion. This sample yields some 250,000 clones, of which 9.5% to 13% are seen a single time; around 0.017% belongs to the top ten. Purity above 95% was achieved in all sorted populations. The sequence came from a man aged 30-40 years with type 1 diabetes. The chain carries TRBV2 and TRBJ1-2, with D perhaps matching TRBD1 (6 bases). Sequencing was carried out using naive CD4+ T cells from blood. The CDR3 is CASKTGGGYTF. The CDR3, as DNA: TGTGCCAGCAAGACAGGCGGGGGCTACACCTTC.